A single sample gave rise to the 21 T cell receptor beta chains below, sequenced in a study of blood T cells in healthy people across ages. A second PCR, run for about 7 to 12 cycles, used a sample-barcoded 5' primer plus a J-beta primer mix. TCRdb reanalysed the 5' RACE reads using MiXCR and keeps one entry per CDR3 protein. The table records fewer than 2,000,000 distinct CDR3 sequences, roughly 30% of them present only once. Sequences were obtained from blood. The receptors derive from a woman aged 25 to 39 in good health.

Concerning this clonotype itself: It may be a read error: a sequence one base away is much more abundant. This chain joins TRBV7-2 and TRBJ2-5; D possibly uses TRBD1 or TRBD2 (5 bases each). The CDR3 contains 16 residues. The V gene's germline CDR1 is SGHTA and CDR2 FQGNSA. The V end was cut by 5 bases, the J end by 11 bases, with 27 bases between. The DNA of the CDR3 is TGTGCCAGCAGCGCCGCCGGGACCCTAGCCTACAATGAGCAGTACTTC. It translates to CASSAAGTLAYNEQYF.

This clonotype has just a few counts. The chain uses TRBV7-9 and TRBJ2-1; 8 bases are shared with TRBD1. The CDR3 has 15 amino acids. Trimming cost V 5 bases and J 9 bases; bases outside gene matches: 12. Germline-derived CDR1 and CDR2 are SEHNR and FQNEAQ (reference sequence). In DNA, the CDR3 is TGTGCCAGCAGCCGCTCTCAGGGGGCACAGGGTGAGCAGTTCTTC. Its translation is CASSRSQGAQGEQFF.

This clonotype was counted a few times. The genes are TRBV3-1 and TRBJ2-5, with 12 bases fitting TRBD2. Per the germline V gene, CDR1 is LGHDT and CDR2 is YNNKEL (reference sequence). The CDR3 runs 17 residues. The trim removed 2 bases at V and 4 bases at J, leaving 8 bases unmatched. The CDR3 DNA reads as TGTGCCAGCAGCCAACCTTGGACTAGCGGGGAAGGAGAGACCCAGTACTTC. It is translated as CASSQPWTSGEGETQYF.

In the case of this clonotype: A read error may be the cause here, since a much bigger clone is one base away. The rearrangement joins TRBV28 to TRBJ1-2, with 7 bases that match TRBD1. The CDR3 consists of 16 residues. Trimming cost V 2 bases and J 4 bases; bases outside gene matches: 10. Germline CDR1 and CDR2: MDHEN and SYDVKM. The DNA of the CDR3 is TGTGCCAGCAGTTTACTCGTAGGGGGCGGCTTCTATGGCTACACCTTC. Amino acids: CASSLLVGGGFYGYTF.

The chain uses TRBV10-3 and TRBJ1-1; D is unresolved. The CDR3 runs to 12 residues. Germline CDR1 reads ENHRY; CDR2 reads SYGVKD. V lost 5 bases and J lost 7, with 11 bases in between. The CDR3 nucleotides read TGTGCCATCAGTAATCTTAAACGTGAAGCTTTCTTT. It is translated as CAISNLKREAFF.

This clonotype was found a few times. The V call is TRBV6-2 or TRBV6-3, the J call TRBJ2-6; D gene unclear. The V and J ends lost 6 bases and 7 bases respectively, with 13 bases between them. Germline V gene data show CDR1 as MNHEY and CDR2 as SVGEGT. This CDR3 comprises 14 residues. The CDR3 sequence: CASRGEWFANVLTF. The CDR3 region has the DNA TGTGCCAGCAGGGGCGAGTGGTTCGCCAACGTCCTGACTTTC.

To note about this clonotype: Its ends do not fully match the called genes, so a read error is possible. The chain joins TRBV4-2 to TRBJ1-2, with D hard to call. The CDR3 consists of 15 residues. Germline CDR1 reads LGHNA; CDR2 reads YNFKEQ. The CDR3 DNA reads as TGTGCCAGCAACCAAGATCTTACAGTAGGCTATGGCTACACCTTC. Protein sequence: CASNQDLTVGYGYTF.

This clonotype was counted a few times. The genes are TRBV5-4 and TRBJ2-5; D call uncertain. The CDR3 covers 14 residues. The V gene lost 0 bases and the J gene lost 3 bases, with 9 bases spanning the gap. CDR1 is SGHNT and CDR2 is YYREEE in the germline V gene (reference sequence). The CDR3 bases are TGTGCCAGCAGCTTGGTGGCGAAGGAAGAGACCCAGTACTTC. Protein: CASSLVAKEETQYF.

There are a few counts of this clonotype. The chain joins TRBV18 to TRBJ2-3; TRBD2 matches 9 bases. This CDR3 is built from 16 residues. CDR1 is KGHSH and CDR2 is LQKENI in the germline V gene. With 3 bases clipped from V and 5 bases from J, the junction kept 9 bases outside the gene matches. This CDR3 is CASSPGLAGSGDTQYF. In DNA form, the CDR3 reads TGTGCCAGCTCACCGGGGCTAGCGGGGAGTGGAGATACGCAGTATTTT.

This clonotype was counted a few times. In DNA form, the CDR3 reads TGTGCCAGCAGTCGTGGGACTAGCGGGAGTCAGGAGACCCAGTACTTC. It specifies CASSRGTSGSQETQYF. V usage is TRBV11-1 and J usage is TRBJ2-5; TRBD2 matches 14 bases. The CDR3 has 16 amino acids. Trimming cost V 6 bases and J 5 bases; bases outside gene matches: 8. Germline CDR1 is SGHAT and CDR2 is FQDESV (reference sequence).

The chain is built from TRBV9 and TRBJ2-2, with 11 bases that match TRBD2. Trimming cost V 5 bases and J 3 bases; bases outside gene matches: 6. This CDR3 contains 16 residues. Germline CDR1 reads SGDLS; CDR2 reads YYNGEE. CDR3 DNA sequence: TGTGCCAGCAGGTTTGGGACTAGCGGAGACACCGGGGAGCTGTTTTTT. Protein: CASRFGTSGDTGELFF.

This clonotype was seen many times. The J gene is TRBJ2-3, the V gene TRBV20-1; unclear D gene. There are 14 residues in the CDR3. The V end was cut by 2 bases, the J end by 2 bases, with 11 bases between. Germline-derived CDR1 and CDR2 are DFQATT and SNEGSKA (reference sequence). CDR3 nucleotide sequence: TGCAGTGCTAGATTCGGCACCTTCACAGATACGCAGTATTTT. Translating it yields CSARFGTFTDTQYF.

The CDR3 reads CASRGQVQAYEQYF. CDR3 nucleotides: TGTGCCAGCAGAGGACAGGTTCAAGCCTACGAGCAGTACTTC. The chain joins TRBV6-1 to TRBJ2-7; 7 bases are shared with TRBD1. CDR1 is MNHNS and CDR2 is SASEGT in the germline V gene. Trimming took 6 bases from V and 2 from J; bases not matched to a gene: 7. This CDR3 spans 14 amino acids.

This clonotype has more than one count but fewer than ten. The chain recombines TRBV20-1 with TRBJ2-1; TRBD2 is a possible D gene (6 bases). CDR3 size: 17 residues. The germline CDR1 and CDR2 sequences are DFQATT and SNEGSKA (reference sequence). V dropped 4 bases and J dropped 2 bases, with 21 bases sitting between them. The CDR3, as DNA: TGCAGTGCTATAGAAGAACCTCGGGGGACCACCTACAATGAGCAGTTCTTC. Amino acids: CSAIEEPRGTTYNEQFF.

The chain carries TRBV7-7 and TRBJ2-7, with a possible D match to TRBD2 (5 bases). From germline, CDR1 is SSHAT and CDR2 FNYEAQ (reference sequence). The V end was cut by 4 bases, the J end by 2 bases, with 18 bases between. The CDR3 contains 16 residues. The CDR3 DNA sequence: TGTGCCAGCAGCTCCCTTTTGGGGAGAGACACCTACGAGCAGTACTTC. Amino acid sequence: CASSSLLGRDTYEQYF.

The rearrangement joins TRBV7-9 to TRBJ2-3; 13 nucleotides line up with TRBD2. Germline trimming cut 4 bases from V and 4 bases from J; bases unmatched to any gene: 8. Germline loops: CDR1 SEHNR, CDR2 FQNEAQ (reference sequence). The CDR3 extends over 17 amino acids. The CDR3 loop is CASSSLTSGRQADTQYF. CDR3 DNA sequence: TGTGCCAGCAGCTCGCTGACTAGCGGGAGGCAGGCAGATACGCAGTATTTT. The full variable domain, with the rest looked up from reference TRBV7-9 and TRBJ2-3, is DTGVSQNPRHKITKRGQNVTFRCDPISEHNRLYWYRQTLGQGPEFLTYFQNEAQLEKSRLLSDRFSAERPKGSFSTLEIQRTEQGDSAMYLCASSSLTSGRQADTQYFGPGTRLTVL.

This clonotype was picked up many times. The V call is TRBV29-1, the J call TRBJ2-1; 7 nucleotides agree with TRBD1. Germline lookup yields CDR1 SQVTM and CDR2 ANQGSEA. The CDR3 totals 15 residues. The ends lost 4 bases at V and 9 bases at J; junction bases unmatched: 15. The CDR3 loop reads CSVVGGANEFGEQFF. CDR3 in DNA: TGCAGCGTTGTAGGGGGCGCGAACGAATTCGGTGAGCAGTTCTTC.

The gene calls are TRBV9 and TRBJ2-2; 9 bases fit TRBD1. V lost 1 base to trimming and J lost 3 bases; unmatched junction nucleotides: 4. The CDR3 runs to 16 residues. Per germline, CDR1 SGDLS and CDR2 YYNGEE. The CDR3 coding sequence is TGTGCCAGCAGCGTATACCGGACAGGGGACACCGGGGAGCTGTTTTTT. It translates to CASSVYRTGDTGELFF.

In regard to this clonotype: At one boundary the junction diverges from the germline segment, which might be a read error. The chain joins TRBV6-6 to TRBJ1-2, with a weak D call TRBD1 (5 bases). Germline assignment: CDR1 MNHNY and CDR2 SVGAGI (reference sequence). The CDR3 contains 13 residues. The CDR3 DNA reads as TGTACCAGCAGCCTCCGGGGCACCTATGGCTACACCTTC. This codes for CTSSLRGTYGYTF.

Points on this clonotype: A much bigger clone sits one base away, suggesting this may be a read error. V is TRBV4-1 and J is TRBJ2-7; no clear D gene. Germline values: CDR1 MGHRA, CDR2 YSYEKL. The CDR3 has 13 amino acids. V was cut by 0 bases and J by 2 bases, with 5 bases left in between. The CDR3 nucleotides are TGCGCCAGCAGCCAAGATTGGACCTACGAGCAGTACTTC. Amino acids: CASSQDWTYEQYF.

The sample holds many counts of this clonotype. V usage is TRBV4-1 and J usage is TRBJ2-7, with 10 nucleotides matching TRBD2. V was pared by 3 bases and J by 1 base, with 0 bases of the junction left unmatched. The germline V gene has CDR1 MGHRA and CDR2 YSYEKL. CDR3 length: 14 residues. Written as DNA, the CDR3 is TGCGCCAGCAGCCAGGGACTAGCGTCCTACGAGCAGTACTTC. This encodes CASSQGLASYEQYF.